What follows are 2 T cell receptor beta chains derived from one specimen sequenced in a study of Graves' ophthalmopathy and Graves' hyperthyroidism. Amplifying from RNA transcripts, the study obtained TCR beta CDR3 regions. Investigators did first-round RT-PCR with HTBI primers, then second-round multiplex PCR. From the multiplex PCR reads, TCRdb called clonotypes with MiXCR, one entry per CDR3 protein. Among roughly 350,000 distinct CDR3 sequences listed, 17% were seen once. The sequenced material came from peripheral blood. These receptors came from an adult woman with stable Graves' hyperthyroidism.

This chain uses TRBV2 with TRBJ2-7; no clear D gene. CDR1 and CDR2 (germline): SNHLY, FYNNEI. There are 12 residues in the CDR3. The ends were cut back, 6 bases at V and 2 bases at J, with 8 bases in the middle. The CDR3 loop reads CASRDEAYEQYF. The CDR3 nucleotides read TGTGCCAGCAGGGACGAAGCCTACGAGCAGTACTTC.

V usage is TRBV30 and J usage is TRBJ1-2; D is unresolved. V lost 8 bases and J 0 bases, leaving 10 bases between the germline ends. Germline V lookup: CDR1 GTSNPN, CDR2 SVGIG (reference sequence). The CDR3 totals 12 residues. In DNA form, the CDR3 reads TGTGCCGCCTCCGGAGCTAACTATGGCTACACCTTC. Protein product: CAASGANYGYTF.